The 10 T cell receptor beta chains presented below share a single source sample, sequenced in a study of blood T cells in healthy people across ages. A second about 6 to 12 cycle PCR used barcoded and J-beta primers. From the 5' RACE reads, TCRdb called clonotypes with MiXCR, one entry per CDR3 protein. Of 1.5 million to 2 million distinct CDR3 sequences in the sample, around 48% were seen once. The sequencing input was blood. These receptors all stem from a woman aged 40 to 50 in good health.

This rearrangement joins TRBV7-2 to TRBJ2-7, with D possibly matching TRBD1 (5 bases). The tail of the sequence fits TRBJ2-5 better, so the J call may be wrong. The CDR3 covers 15 residues. Germline-derived CDR1 and CDR2 are SGHTA and FQGNSA. In nucleotides, the CDR3 is TGTGCCAGCAGCTTAGGGGCTGGGGCGGAGGAGACCCAGTACTTC. It specifies CASSLGAGAEETQYF.

The rearrangement links TRBV24-1 to TRBJ1-1; D call uncertain. Trimming stripped 2 bases from V and 5 bases from J, with 8 bases between. CDR3 length: 13 residues. CDR1 and CDR2 from the germline V gene are KGHDR and SFDVKD. This CDR3 is CATSDYSATEAFF. The CDR3 DNA sequence: TGTGCCACCAGTGATTATAGTGCGACTGAAGCTTTCTTT.

With respect to this clonotype: With a much larger clone just one base away, this may be a read error. The chain uses TRBV18 and TRBJ1-4; TRBD1 agrees at 8 bases. The CDR3 sequence is 15 residues long. The germline V gene encodes CDR1 KGHSH and CDR2 LQKENI. As DNA, the CDR3 is TGTGCCAGCTCAGAAACCGGGACAGGAAATGAAAAACCGTTTTTT. Protein sequence: CASSETGTGNEKPFF.

This clonotype was observed a few times. The chain carries TRBV7-9 and TRBJ1-2; TRBD1 matches 7 bases. Germline trimming cut 5 bases from V and 6 bases from J; bases unmatched to any gene: 9. This CDR3 is built from 14 residues. Germline CDR1 is SEHNR and CDR2 is FQNEAQ (reference sequence). DNA of the CDR3: TGTGCCAGCAGCCCAAACCGACAGGGTGATGGCTACACCTTC. It specifies CASSPNRQGDGYTF.

The chain couples TRBV28 to TRBJ2-7; 8 bases agree with TRBD1. Germline CDR1 and CDR2: MDHEN and SYDVKM. The V and J ends lost 5 bases and 1 base, in that order; junction bases with no gene match: 10. This CDR3 contains 16 residues. The CDR3 sequence is CASSPHPRGLSYEQYF. CDR3 sequence (DNA): TGTGCCAGCAGTCCCCACCCCAGGGGGCTTTCCTACGAGCAGTACTTC.

DNA for the CDR3: TGTGCCAGCAGTGCTGAAGCGGGGGGCGGGGAGACCCAGTACTTC. It codes for CASSAEAGGGETQYF. The chain uses TRBV2 and TRBJ2-5, with 9 nucleotides matching TRBD2. CDR3 size: 15 residues. Germline V gene lookup returns CDR1 SNHLY and CDR2 FYNNEI. V was pared by 4 bases and J by 5 bases, with 8 bases of the junction left unmatched.

V usage is TRBV18 and J usage is TRBJ2-1; D may be TRBD1 (6 bases). Trimming removed 2 bases from V and 3 bases from J, with 8 bases in between. This CDR3 contains 14 residues. Germline-derived CDR1 and CDR2 are KGHSH and LQKENI. The CDR3, as DNA: TGTGCCAGCTCACCAAAGGGGGTCTACAATGAGCAGTTCTTC. Residues: CASSPKGVYNEQFF. Filled out from reference TRBV18 and TRBJ2-1, the complete variable domain reads NAGVMQNPRHLVRRRGQEARLRCSPMKGHSHVYWYRQLPEEGLKFMVYLQKENIIDESGMPKERFSAEFPKEGPSILRIQQVVRGDSAAYFCASSPKGVYNEQFFGPGTRLTVL.

This clonotype has only a few counts. In nucleotides, the CDR3 is TGTGCCAGCAGTTACGGTAGTACGGACAGCTCCTACGAGCAGTACTTC. It encodes CASSYGSTDSSYEQYF. The chain is built from TRBV6-5 and TRBJ2-7; weak D call: TRBD1 (6 bases). In germline, CDR1 is MNHEY, CDR2 SVGAGI. V lost 2 bases, J lost 0 bases, and 14 bases lay in between. This CDR3 has 16 residues.

This sequence joins TRBV27 and TRBJ2-3; D is unclear. Trimming cost V 5 bases and J 7 bases, with 16 bases left between them. CDR3 length equals 14 residues. Germline V CDR1 and CDR2: MNHEY, SMNVEV (reference sequence). The CDR3, as DNA: TGTGCCAGCAGTCCAGACGTCCGAGGAAATACGCAGTATTTT. It translates to CASSPDVRGNTQYF.

This chain connects TRBV5-1 to TRBJ2-1; D remains ambiguous. The CDR3 sequence is 15 residues long. In germline, CDR1 is SGHRS, CDR2 YFSETQ. Trimming took 4 bases from V and 0 from J, leaving 11 bases between them. The chain's CDR3 is CASSQIGSSYNEQFF. CDR3 bases: TGCGCCAGCAGCCAGATAGGCAGCTCCTACAATGAGCAGTTCTTC.